The clone carrying this TCR beta chain is medium-sized in the sample. Its specificity is unknown. TCRdb re-called the 5' RACE reads through MiXCR, storing one row per CDR3 protein. The sample consists of fewer than 50,000 distinct CDR3 sequences, roughly a fifth of them appearing once. Study outcomes and limitations: The TCR gene usage of tumor memory CD4+ T cells clustered together with blood and lymph node memory CD4+ cells and with lymph node naive CD4+ cells. The larger-cohort validation was restricted to a single TCR beta V-J rearrangement rather than whole repertoires. Tumor Treg TCRs overlapped most with tumor naive CD4+ cells.

The sorted Tregs were CD4+CD25+CD127-/low cells. The germline CDR1 and CDR2 sequences are MNHEY and SVGEGT. The CDR3 runs 15 residues. With 1 base clipped from V and 6 bases from J, the junction kept 7 bases outside the gene matches. Input material: Tregs sorted from a lymph node. The clonotype was recovered from a female donor with breast cancer. The chain couples TRBV6-2 or TRBV6-3 to TRBJ2-7; 9 bases are shared with TRBD1. The chain's CDR3 is CASSYFRDRDGEQYF. The CDR3, as DNA: TGTGCCAGCAGTTACTTTCGGGACAGGGACGGCGAGCAGTACTTC.